A single TCR beta chain is shown here with its context. Profiling relied on immunoSEQ multiplex PCR, and the TCRdb table lists in-frame clones only, not all of them. The sample has about 14,000 clones; about 36% are singletons. Responder cells labeled with CFSE (approximately 200,000) were co-plated with irradiated stimulator cells labeled with violet dye (approximately 200,000). This entry belongs to a study of graft-versus-host responses after intestinal transplantation. Study-level background: All recipients were transplanted with multivisceral, liver-intestinal, or isolated intestinal grafts. Recipients were all induced with anti-thymocyte globulin, then given tacrolimus and steroids for 3 to 4 years.

The study's findings and limits: GvH clones detected in recipient marrow included some appearing first in ileum or blood.

The CDR3 has 15 amino acids. Germline lookup yields CDR1 PRHDT and CDR2 FYEKMQ (reference sequence). V was pared by 6 bases and J by 8 bases, with 23 bases between. The source was alloreactive CD4+ T cells from a mixed lymphocyte reaction culture, collected before intestinal transplant. Subset specified: CFSE-low proliferating T cells sorted from roughly 6-day pre-transplant mixed lymphocyte reaction (GvH or HvG direction). The chain recombines TRBV13 with TRBJ2-7, with D perhaps matching TRBD2 (6 bases). The TCR was taken from a human patient who received an intestinal transplant. The CDR3 DNA follows: TGTGCCAGCAGTCTAGGGACTCCAGGGCCCGGCCAGCAGTACTTC. It specifies CASSLGTPGPGQQYF.